This TCR beta chain was identified in a study of T cells in localized non-small cell lung cancer. The CDR3 has 15 residues. Losses at the gene ends were 0 bases for V and 7 bases for J; bases not matched to a gene: 1. CDR1 is MRHNA, CDR2 SNTAGT, per germline. Study-wide results and limits: Clonality of T cells reached its maximum in uninvolved adjacent lung, surpassing tumor. A raised T cell density in blood coincided with lengthier overall survival.

The method was immunoSEQ multiplex PCR; TCRdb's version includes in-frame clones alone and lacks a portion of them. The sample has tens of thousands of clones, about 90% seen once. On this clone: The antigen is undetermined.

This specimen was peripheral blood, taken before any cancer treatment. The chain has TRBV6-4 and TRBJ2-3; 13 bases are shared with TRBD2. The origin of this receptor is an older female donor with stage I lung adenocarcinoma. The CDR3 DNA reads as TGTGCCAGCAGTGACTCGACTAGCGGGGGGTATACGCAGTATTTT. This translates into CASSDSTSGGYTQYF.